The source of this TCR beta chain is a study of T cells in Graves' hyperthyroidism and ophthalmopathy. Study summary: Peripheral blood was secured at the point of initial diagnosis, before any treatment.

This clonotype was observed at least ten times. The antigen remains unidentified. Germline CDR1 MNHNS, CDR2 SASEGT. V lost 8 bases to trimming and J lost 0 bases, with 17 bases between them. CDR3 length: 15 amino acids. Template material for amplifying TCR beta CDR3 regions consisted of RNA transcripts. Using the HTBI primer set, a first-round RT-PCR was run on the TCR CDR3. TCRdb fed the multiplex PCR reads into MiXCR, producing one record per CDR3 protein. The data show 500,000 to 650,000 distinct CDR3 sequences, with 12% to 15% seen just once and about 15% held by the top ten. Study results and limitations: Median prediction lead before ophthalmopathy onset was 5 to 7 months with the model.

The receptor's source is a woman aged 35 to 49 with Graves' hyperthyroidism. Sequencing was carried out using blood. The rearrangement joins TRBV6-1 to TRBJ2-7; no reliable D call. The CDR3 nucleotides read TGTGCCAGCGGACCGTCCGGGCCAAGCTCCTACGAGCAGTACTTC. Encoded protein: CASGPSGPSSYEQYF.